This T cell receptor beta chain was recorded in a study of cytotoxic CD8 clonotypes in ibrutinib-treated CLL. In germline, CDR1 is MDHEN, CDR2 SYDVKM. The CDR3 extends over 14 amino acids. Unmatched junction bases numbered 4, after V lost 8 bases and J lost 3 bases. Measured with immunoSEQ multiplex PCR; TCRdb has only the in-frame clones, and not every one. The sample holds around 53,000 clones, around 52% seen once. The source material was PBMCs, sampled at disease progression, from a patient treated with ibrutinib. The receptor's source is a human donor with chronic lymphocytic leukemia. The chain carries TRBV28 and TRBJ2-7; 13 bases are shared with TRBD2. The DNA of the CDR3 is TGTGCCAGCGGGACTAGCGGGAAGAACTACGAGCAGTACTTC. Its translation is CASGTSGKNYEQYF. Together with reference TRBV28 and TRBJ2-7, the CDR3 gives the full variable domain: DVKVTQSSRYLVKRTGEKVFLECVQDMDHENMFWYRQDPGLGLRLIYFSYDVKMKEKGDIPEGYSVSREKKERFSLILESASTNQTSMYLCASGTSGKNYEQYFGPGTRLTVT.